This entry lists 15 T cell receptor beta chains sequenced from one sample in a study of radiotherapy plus CTLA-4 blockade in lung cancer. TCRdb keeps only in-frame clones here, not all; method: immunoSEQ multiplex PCR. The data hold approximately 69,000 clones, with 78% observed a single time. The material was peripheral blood, obtained from a patient treated with radiotherapy plus ipilimumab. Source of these receptors: a human donor with non-small cell lung cancer who had a complete response to radiotherapy plus ipilimumab.

The chain carries TRBV2 and TRBJ2-5, with 8 positions matching TRBD1. The CDR3 has 15 residues. Per germline, CDR1 SNHLY and CDR2 FYNNEI. V shed 5 bases, J shed 4 bases, and the junction held 9 bases outside the gene matches. DNA of the CDR3: TGTGCCAGCAGTAGACAGGGGCTTGGTATAGAGACCCAGTACTTC. Protein product: CASSRQGLGIETQYF.

V and J are TRBV30 and TRBJ2-7, with TRBD1 as a possible D gene (7 bases). The germline V gene has CDR1 GTSNPN and CDR2 SVGIG (reference sequence). The CDR3 sequence is 14 residues long. Between the trimmed V and J ends, which lost 2 bases and 3 bases, there was a span of 14 bases. The CDR3 reads CAWSPGGTLYEQYF. The CDR3 DNA reads as TGTGCCTGGAGTCCAGGGGGGACCCTCTACGAGCAGTACTTC.

This chain uses TRBV19 with TRBJ1-6; possible D gene TRBD1, 5 bases. V lost 4 bases and J lost 5, with 15 bases in between. Germline V gene lookup returns CDR1 LNHDA and CDR2 SQIVND (reference sequence). CDR3 length equals 16 residues. As DNA, the CDR3 is TGTGCCAGTAGTACATCCCGGGGCAGTAATAATTCACCCCTCCACTTT. Protein: CASSTSRGSNNSPLHF. The full variable domain, completed using reference TRBV19 and TRBJ1-6, is DGGITQSPKYLFRKEGQNVTLSCEQNLNHDAMYWYRQDPGQGLRLIYYSQIVNDFQKGDIAEGYSVSREKKESFPLTVTSAQKNPTAFYLCASSTSRGSNNSPLHFGNGTRLTVT.

This clone was seen once. This rearrangement joins TRBV18 to TRBJ1-5; D is unresolved. Germline V lookup: CDR1 KGHSH, CDR2 LQKENI. This CDR3 region has 14 residues. Trimming took off 3 bases at V and 0 bases at J, with 6 bases between the two ends. The CDR3 DNA is TGTGCCAGCTCACCCGAATCTAGCAATCAGCCCCAGCATTTT. Translated, it gives CASSPESSNQPQHF.

The gene calls are TRBV27 and TRBJ2-1; 7 nucleotides match TRBD1. The CDR3 covers 16 residues. V lost 2 bases to trimming and J lost 3 bases; unmatched junction nucleotides: 7. Germline V gives CDR1 MNHEY, CDR2 SMNVEV (reference sequence). CDR3 in amino acids: CASSLQGSGGYNEQFF. The CDR3 DNA reads TGTGCCAGCAGTTTACAAGGATCAGGGGGCTACAATGAGCAGTTCTTC.

V is TRBV6-1 and J is TRBJ1-2; 9 nucleotides agree with TRBD1. This CDR3 spans 16 amino acids. After removal of 4 bases from V and 4 bases from J, the junction contained 10 bases not matched to a gene. Per the germline V gene, CDR1 is MNHNS and CDR2 is SASEGT. DNA for the CDR3: TGTGCCAGCAGTGGGGGGGACAGGGACTTCTTCTATGGCTACACCTTC. Translated, it gives CASSGGDRDFFYGYTF.

This chain connects TRBV6-1 to TRBJ1-1; TRBD1 matches 10 bases. Germline loops: CDR1 MNHNS, CDR2 SASEGT. The V and J ends lost 4 bases and 0 bases, in that order; junction bases with no gene match: 5. This CDR3 spans 16 amino acids. CDR3 in amino acids: CASSAGQGNMNTEAFF. Here the CDR3 DNA reads TGTGCCAGCAGTGCGGGACAGGGGAACATGAACACTGAAGCTTTCTTT.

This clone was counted a single time. The rearrangement joins TRBV28 to TRBJ1-3, with D possibly TRBD1 on 5 matching bases. Trimming took 6 bases from V and 3 from J, leaving 12 bases between them. The CDR3 is made up of 14 amino acids. Germline loops: CDR1 MDHEN, CDR2 SYDVKM. The CDR3 loop reads CASRGVGVGNTIYF. The DNA of the CDR3 is TGTGCCAGCAGGGGGGTGGGAGTTGGAAACACCATATATTTT.

For this clone: The junction departs from germline at one end; a sequencing error may be responsible. V and J are TRBV5-1 and TRBJ1-1, with 8 nucleotides matching TRBD1. This CDR3 comprises 12 residues. Looked up from germline, CDR1 is SGHRS and CDR2 is YFSETQ. The CDR3 coding sequence is TGTGCCAGCAGTTACAGGGGGTCTGAAGCTTTCTTT. This gives the protein CASSYRGSEAFF.

This clone occurred once. The chain has TRBV30 and TRBJ1-5; TRBD1 agrees at 10 bases. With 1 base clipped from V and 6 bases from J, the junction kept 6 bases outside the gene matches. Looked up from germline, CDR1 is GTSNPN and CDR2 is SVGIG (reference sequence). CDR3 length: 15 amino acids. CDR3 sequence: CAWSARDRGLQPQHF. In DNA, the CDR3 is TGTGCCTGGAGTGCCCGGGACAGGGGTCTTCAGCCCCAGCATTTT.

The chain recombines TRBV11-3 with TRBJ2-1; D call uncertain. Germline-derived CDR1 and CDR2 are SGHNT and YENEEA. The CDR3 totals 16 residues. With 6 bases removed from V and 6 bases from J, the gap between germline ends came to 21 bases. CDR3 bases: TGTGCCAGCAGGTCTAATTTAGGTTGGCAGGTCAATGAGCAGTTCTTC. Translation: CASRSNLGWQVNEQFF.

The rearrangement joins TRBV7-8 to TRBJ1-2; D is uncertain. The CDR3 is 14 amino acids. Trimming left V 0 bases short and J 7 bases short, with 12 bases between. CDR1 SGHVS and CDR2 FQNEAQ come from the germline V gene. Here the CDR3 reads CASSLAQRGSGYTF. The CDR3 region has the DNA TGTGCCAGCAGCTTAGCCCAGCGGGGTAGTGGCTACACCTTC.

The chain carries TRBV9 and TRBJ2-2; D is uncertain. CDR1 and CDR2 (germline): SGDLS, YYNGEE. V lost 2 bases and J lost 6, with 11 bases in between. The CDR3 loop spans 14 amino acids. CDR3 amino acids: CASSVASQSGELFF. CDR3 in DNA: TGTGCCAGCAGCGTTGCTAGTCAGTCCGGGGAGCTGTTTTTT.

The V call is TRBV6-6, the J call TRBJ2-2, with a tentative D call TRBD2 (5 bases). The CDR3 is 15 amino acids. Per germline, CDR1 MNHNY and CDR2 SVGAGI (reference sequence). Deletions cut 5 bases from V and 1 base from J, with 11 bases between. In nucleotides, the CDR3 is TGTGCCAGCAGTCCCCGCGAGGGGAACACCGGGGAGCTGTTTTTT. Protein product: CASSPREGNTGELFF.

CDR3 DNA sequence: TGTGCCAGCTCACCTAAGACCCCGGGAGGCACCGGGGAGCTGTTTTTT. Protein product: CASSPKTPGGTGELFF. This chain uses TRBV18 with TRBJ2-2, with 7 bases lining up with TRBD2. The germline CDR1 and CDR2 sequences are KGHSH and LQKENI. This CDR3 spans 16 amino acids. V shed 3 bases and J 4 bases; nucleotides not matched to a gene: 8.